Below are 22 T cell receptor beta chains sequenced from a single sample in a study of blood T cell repertoires in COVID-19. Sequencing used immunoSEQ multiplex PCR; TCRdb keeps in-frame clones, though not all of them. The sample holds more than 60,000 clones; around 88% are singletons and the top ten take 6.3%. Input material: peripheral blood. These receptors all come from an elderly man with COVID-19, enrolled during active disease.

J is TRBJ2-3 and V is TRBV7-9, with D tentatively TRBD2 (6 bases). Trimming cost V 1 base and J 6 bases, with 14 bases left between them. CDR1 is SEHNR and CDR2 is FQNEAQ in the germline V gene (reference sequence). The length of the CDR3 is 15 residues. The CDR3 loop is CASSLEAGWADTQYF. DNA for the CDR3: TGTGCCAGCAGCTTAGAGGCGGGGTGGGCGGATACGCAGTATTTT.

Here the CDR3 reads CSARDSVSYNEQFF. CDR3 DNA sequence: TGCAGTGCTCGTGACTCCGTCTCCTACAATGAGCAGTTCTTC. The rearrangement uses TRBV20-1 and TRBJ2-1; D is undetermined. This CDR3 region has 14 residues. Germline V gene sequence: CDR1 DFQATT, CDR2 SNEGSKA (reference sequence). Between the trimmed V and J ends, which lost 5 bases and 0 bases, there was a span of 11 bases.

The chain links TRBV5-1 to TRBJ1-1; maybe TRBD1 (5 bases). Germline V gene lookup returns CDR1 SGHRS and CDR2 YFSETQ. V was trimmed by 6 bases and J by 10 bases, leaving 13 bases between them. This CDR3 is 11 amino acids long. The chain's CDR3 is CASTEGSGAFF. The DNA of the CDR3 is TGCGCCAGCACGGAGGGGTCGGGAGCTTTCTTT.

The chain employs TRBV7-6 and TRBJ1-3; D call uncertain. The CDR3 is 15 residues long. The ends were cut back, 0 bases at V and 0 bases at J, with 6 bases in the middle. The germline V gene encodes CDR1 SGHVS and CDR2 FNYEAQ. The DNA for the CDR3 is TGTGCCAGCAGCTTAGCGCAGGCCTCTGGAAACACCATATATTTT. Encoded protein: CASSLAQASGNTIYF.

The chain links TRBV19 to TRBJ1-3, with TRBD1 matching 9 bases. Looked up from germline, CDR1 is LNHDA and CDR2 is SQIVND (reference sequence). V gave up 8 bases and J gave up 2 bases; unmatched junction bases: 4. This CDR3 region has 14 residues. The CDR3 DNA sequence: TGTGCCAGTTACAACAGGGGGCCTGGAAACACCATATATTTT. Translating it yields CASYNRGPGNTIYF.

V is TRBV12-3 or TRBV12-4 and J is TRBJ1-1; unclear D gene. CDR3 size: 13 residues. Trimming stripped 4 bases from V and 2 bases from J, with 8 bases between. The CDR3 nucleotides are TGTGCCAGCAGTTACTTGATTAACACTGAAGCTTTCTTT. It yields the protein CASSYLINTEAFF.

The gene calls are TRBV5-1 and TRBJ2-1; 11 bases fit TRBD2. V was clipped by 0 bases and J by 7 bases; unmatched bases: 6. CDR3 length: 16 residues. The germline gives CDR1 SGHRS, CDR2 YFSETQ. The CDR3 DNA sequence: TGCGCCAGCAGCTTGGGGGGACTAGCGGATGGAAATGAGCAGTTCTTC. The encoded protein is CASSLGGLADGNEQFF.

V gene TRBV18 combines with J gene TRBJ2-1, with TRBD1 identical over 10 bases. The CDR3 covers 16 residues. V dropped 0 bases and J dropped 5; count of bases not matched to a gene: 4. Germline values: CDR1 KGHSH, CDR2 LQKENI. This chain's CDR3 is CASSPPGQGIHNEQFF. The CDR3 bases are TGTGCCAGCTCACCACCGGGACAGGGGATACACAATGAGCAGTTCTTC.

The chain couples TRBV5-5 to TRBJ1-3, with D uncertain. Germline V gene lookup returns CDR1 SGHKS and CDR2 YYEKEE (reference sequence). Trimming took off 0 bases at V and 0 bases at J, with 10 bases between the two ends. The CDR3 is made up of 16 amino acids. CDR3 protein: CASSLGPGVSGNTIYF. The CDR3 DNA sequence: TGTGCCAGCAGCTTGGGCCCAGGTGTCTCTGGAAACACCATATATTTT.

This chain connects TRBV7-2 to TRBJ1-3; no firm D call. Germline-derived CDR1 and CDR2 are SGHTA and FQGNSA. There are 15 residues in the CDR3. Deletions cut 0 bases from V and 6 bases from J, with 12 bases between. The DNA for the CDR3 is TGTGCCAGCAGCTTAGCCCCCTTGGGCGTAAACACCATATATTTT. This encodes CASSLAPLGVNTIYF.

The chain carries TRBV7-2 and TRBJ2-7; maybe TRBD2 (6 bases). The length of the CDR3 is 15 residues. The germline CDR1 and CDR2 sequences are SGHTA and FQGNSA. Trimming took 5 bases from V and 3 from J, leaving 17 bases between them. The CDR3 bases are TGTGCCAGCAGCACCTCCGGGACTGCATTCTACGAGCAGTACTTC. Translation gives CASSTSGTAFYEQYF.

There are a few counts of this clone. The chain links TRBV3-1 (or the pseudogene TRBV3-2) to TRBJ1-2; D remains ambiguous. The CDR3 has 14 residues. From germline, CDR1 is LGHDT and CDR2 YNNKEL (reference sequence). The V and J ends lost 0 bases and 10 bases respectively, with 15 bases between them. The CDR3 loop reads CASSQEAVPSSYTF. Here the CDR3 DNA reads TGTGCCAGCAGCCAAGAGGCAGTCCCATCCTCCTACACCTTC.

The chain joins TRBV14 to TRBJ2-1, with TRBD2 matching over 7 bases. CDR3 size: 18 residues. V was clipped by 1 base and J by 7 bases; unmatched bases: 16. Germline V CDR1 and CDR2: SGHDN, FVKESK. The CDR3 DNA is TGTGCCAGCAGCCAAGGATTACCTATAGCGGGCCGGGGGAATGAGCAGTTCTTC. It codes for CASSQGLPIAGRGNEQFF.

The rearrangement joins TRBV5-1 to TRBJ1-5; no clear D. CDR1 is SGHRS, CDR2 YFSETQ, per germline. CDR3 length: 13 residues. The ends were cut back, 2 bases at V and 4 bases at J, with 7 bases in the middle. The CDR3 DNA reads as TGCGCCAGCAGCTTCGGAGAAAATCAGCCCCAGCATTTT. Translating it yields CASSFGENQPQHF. The full variable domain, with the rest looked up from reference TRBV5-1 and TRBJ1-5, is KAGVTQTPRYLIKTRGQQVTLSCSPISGHRSVSWYQQTPGQGLQFLFEYFSETQRNKGNFPGRFSGRQFSNSRSEMNVSTLELGDSALYLCASSFGENQPQHFGDGTRLSIL.

The gene calls are TRBV18 and TRBJ2-5, with D unclear. Trimming removed 1 base from V and 1 base from J, with 7 bases in between. This CDR3 contains 14 residues. Germline V gene data show CDR1 as KGHSH and CDR2 as LQKENI. CDR3 nucleotide sequence: TGTGCCAGCTCACCACGCCGGAGCCAAGAGACCCAGTACTTC. Translating gives CASSPRRSQETQYF.

The chain links TRBV5-6 to TRBJ1-1; D not certain. Trimming took 2 bases from V and 1 from J, leaving 9 bases between them. The germline V gene has CDR1 SGHDT and CDR2 YYEEEE. This CDR3 spans 14 amino acids. The CDR3 DNA sequence: TGTGCCAGCAGCTTTCCAACAGAGAACACTGAAGCTTTCTTT. Encoded protein: CASSFPTENTEAFF.

The chain carries TRBV7-3 and TRBJ2-7, with 10 nucleotides matching TRBD2. The CDR3 is 16 residues long. Germline CDR1 SGHTA, CDR2 FQGTGA. V was clipped by 0 bases and J by 6 bases; unmatched bases: 8. The CDR3 DNA follows: TGTGCCAGCAGCTTAACTCCGCTAGCGGGGGCGGCCGAGCAGTACTTC. Protein: CASSLTPLAGAAEQYF.

The J gene is TRBJ1-2, the V gene TRBV12-5; D gene ambiguous. This CDR3 region has 14 residues. Trimming stripped 1 base from V and 0 bases from J, with 6 bases between. CDR1 is LGHNT, CDR2 FRNRAP, per germline. As DNA, the CDR3 is TGTGCTAGTGGTTTGGGGCTAGCTAACTATGGCTACACCTTC. It specifies CASGLGLANYGYTF. The variable domain in full, with the rest retrieved from reference TRBV12-5 and TRBJ1-2, is DARVTQTPRHKVTEMGQEVTMRCQPILGHNTVFWYRQTMMQGLELLAYFRNRAPLDDSGMPKDRFSAEMPDATLATLKIQPSEPRDSAVYFCASGLGLANYGYTFGSGTRLTVV.

The V gene is TRBV7-2, the J gene TRBJ1-5, with unresolved D. V lost 2 bases to trimming and J lost 7 bases, with 9 bases between them. The CDR3 is 13 residues long. CDR1 is SGHTA, CDR2 FQGNSA, per germline. CDR3: CASSLWWEQPQHF. As DNA, the CDR3 is TGTGCCAGCAGCTTATGGTGGGAGCAGCCCCAGCATTTT.

The chain is built from TRBV5-6 and TRBJ2-2; TRBD1 matches at 8 bases. From germline, CDR1 is SGHDT and CDR2 YYEEEE. The CDR3 has 15 amino acids. V lost 4 bases, J lost 7 bases, and 9 bases stayed unmatched. DNA for the CDR3: TGTGCCAGCAGCCAACCGGACAGGGCGGGCGGGGAGCTGTTTTTT. This sequence encodes CASSQPDRAGGELFF.

The rearrangement uses TRBV3-1 (or the pseudogene TRBV3-2) and TRBJ2-3; 11 positions agree with TRBD2. The length of the CDR3 is 16 residues. V gave up 4 bases and J gave up 6 bases; unmatched junction bases: 9. Germline CDR1 and CDR2: LGHDT and YNNKEL (reference sequence). CDR3 bases: TGTGCCAGCAGCCCCACGCTAGCGGGGGGCAGGGATACGCAGTATTTT. Residues: CASSPTLAGGRDTQYF.

The chain is built from TRBV11-1 and TRBJ2-7; 9 bases fit TRBD1. From germline, CDR1 is SGHAT and CDR2 FQDESV (reference sequence). J lost 2 bases, V lost 5 bases, and 4 bases had no gene match. This CDR3 has 14 residues. The CDR3 loop reads CASSVDRGAYEQYF. The CDR3 DNA sequence: TGTGCCAGCAGCGTGGACAGGGGAGCCTACGAGCAGTACTTC.